This TCR beta chain came from a study of blood T cells in healthy people across ages. Overall study findings and caveats: Unsorted PBMCs blocked a conclusive comparison of naive and antigen-experienced cells. Strong correlation linked observed beta diversity and percent naive T cells.

This clonotype was detected only once. Its antigen is not identified. Isolated PBMCs totaled at least 6 million in each sample. Primers used in a second PCR of roughly 7 to 12 cycles were a sample-barcoded 5' primer and a J-beta primer mix. TCRdb re-called the 5' RACE reads with MiXCR, one entry per CDR3 protein. The sample contains hundreds of thousands of distinct CDR3 sequences, 49% of which appear only once. This sequence was found in a woman aged 60-70 years in good health. The sequencing sample was made of blood.

Here the CDR3 reads CATSDPYGNQPQHF. Written as DNA, the CDR3 is TGTGCCACCAGTGATCCCTACGGGAATCAGCCCCAGCATTTT. This chain joins TRBV24-1 and TRBJ1-5; no reliable D call. The V end was cut by 3 bases, the J end by 4 bases, with 9 bases between. Germline CDR1 KGHDR, CDR2 SFDVKD. CDR3 size: 14 residues.